These T cell receptor beta chains were read from a single sample in a study of post-analysis software for immune sequencing data. Using its own MiXCR run on the PCR reads, TCRdb lists one record per CDR3 protein. The top ten clones hold approximately 4.5% of a sample with about 810,000 distinct CDR3 sequences, approximately 53% of them seen once. Specimen: blood. These receptors all come from a girl between 10 and 17 years old with multiple sclerosis. Each CDR3 is given with its conserved first and last residue. D genes are given only for firm matches. Size tells how often a clone was seen (once, few, many) or the class of an expanded clone, and some rows leave it out.

abundance	v_gene	j_gene	d_gene	CDR3aa	CDR3nt
-	TRBV12-3/TRBV12-4	TRBJ1-2	TRBD1	CASSLIRGHGYTF	TGTGCCAGCAGTTTAATCAGGGGGCATGGCTACACCTTC
-	TRBV10-3	TRBJ2-4	TRBD1	CATGQGATKNIQYF	TGTGCCACCGGACAGGGGGCAACCAAAAACATTCAGTACTTC
-	TRBV5-1	TRBJ2-7	-	CASSSRTGNDEQYF	TGCGCCAGCAGCTCCCGAACAGGGAACGACGAGCAGTACTTC
-	TRBV6-5	TRBJ2-4	-	CASSYRHTNRLAKNIQYF	TGTGCCAGCAGTTACAGGCACACCAACCGTTTAGCCAAAAACATTCAGTACTTC
few	TRBV29-1	TRBJ1-5	TRBD1	CSVGQGAWNQPQHF	TGCAGCGTCGGACAGGGGGCCTGGAATCAGCCCCAGCATTTT
-	TRBV20-1	TRBJ2-7	TRBD2	CSASPTSGERYEQYF	TGCAGTGCTAGCCCCACTAGCGGGGAGCGCTACGAGCAGTACTTC
-	TRBV12-3/TRBV12-4	TRBJ1-5	-	CASSWGGAYQPQHF	TGTGCCAGCAGTTGGGGGGGGGCCTATCAGCCCCAGCATTTT
-	TRBV20-1	TRBJ1-1	TRBD1	CSASRDRDTEAFF	TGCAGTGCTAGCCGGGACAGGGACACTGAAGCTTTCTTT
few	TRBV5-1	TRBJ2-5	-	CASSHPFPAKETQYF	TGCGCCAGCAGCCACCCCTTTCCAGCAAAAGAGACCCAGTACTTC
-	TRBV10-3	TRBJ2-5	-	CAISTRQQETQYF	TGTGCCATCAGTACTAGACAGCAAGAGACCCAGTACTTC
few	TRBV7-9	TRBJ1-2	-	CASTPNTVYGYTF	TGTGCCAGCACCCCCAATACCGTCTATGGCTACACCTTC
-	TRBV27	TRBJ1-1	-	CASSLSRQGNTEAFF	TGTGCCAGCAGTTTATCGCGGCAGGGCAACACTGAAGCTTTCTTT
-	TRBV24-1	TRBJ2-1	-	CATSPSDKGNEQFF	TGTGCCACCAGTCCGTCGGACAAGGGCAATGAGCAGTTCTTC
few	TRBV5-1	TRBJ2-5	-	CASSVTGGKETQYF	TGCGCCAGCAGCGTGACTGGGGGCAAAGAGACCCAGTACTTC
-	TRBV4-1	TRBJ2-7	TRBD2	CASSQGSGSGTSSYEQYF	TGCGCCAGCAGCCAAGGTTCAGGGAGCGGGACCTCGTCCTACGAGCAGTACTTC
-	TRBV7-6	TRBJ2-2	TRBD1	CASSFNQGDITGELFF	TGTGCCAGCAGCTTCAATCAGGGGGACATCACCGGGGAGCTGTTTTTT
few	TRBV29-1	TRBJ2-5	TRBD2	CSGSGRYQETQYF	TGCAGCGGCAGCGGGAGGTATCAAGAGACCCAGTACTTC
-	TRBV11-1	TRBJ2-7	TRBD2	CASSLARAGERNEQYF	TGTGCCAGCAGCTTAGCGCGAGCGGGAGAGAGGAACGAGCAGTACTTC
-	TRBV7-9	TRBJ1-2	-	CASSSDSNYGYTF	TGTGCCAGCAGCTCCGACAGTAACTATGGCTACACCTTC
once	TRBV3-1	TRBJ2-5	-	CASNPEQAPLETQYF	TGTGCCAGCAACCCGGAACAGGCTCCCCTCGAGACCCAGTACTTC
-	TRBV5-1	TRBJ2-5	-	CASSLAAPQETQYF	TGCGCCAGCAGCTTGGCGGCTCCCCAAGAGACCCAGTACTTC
-	TRBV20-1	TRBJ2-5	-	CSARGGGRETQYF	TGCAGTGCTAGAGGGGGCGGTAGGGAGACCCAGTACTTC
-	TRBV6-2/TRBV6-3	TRBJ2-5	-	CASNAEGETQYF	TGTGCCAGCAATGCGGAAGGAGAGACCCAGTACTTC
few	TRBV29-1	TRBJ2-1	-	CSVGLALNNEQFF	TGCAGCGTTGGCCTAGCTCTAAACAATGAGCAGTTCTTC
-	TRBV5-1	TRBJ2-7	-	CASSLAAAEAYEQYF	TGCGCCAGCAGCCTGGCGGCGGCGGAAGCCTACGAGCAGTACTTC
few	TRBV12-3/TRBV12-4	TRBJ2-1	-	CASSLDSNNEQFF	TGTGCCAGCAGTTTGGACAGCAACAATGAGCAGTTCTTC
few	TRBV10-3	TRBJ1-2	TRBD1	CAISPGQGASDGYTF	TGTGCCATCAGCCCGGGACAGGGGGCTTCGGATGGCTACACCTTC
few	TRBV29-1	TRBJ2-7	-	CSLRGELGEQYF	TGCAGCTTGAGAGGGGAGCTGGGCGAGCAGTACTTC
-	TRBV6-5	TRBJ1-6	-	CASSYWNPGDSPLHF	TGTGCCAGCAGTTACTGGAATCCTGGGGATTCACCCCTCCACTTT
-	TRBV20-1	TRBJ2-7	TRBD2	CSARSSGRAGYEQYF	TGCAGTGCTAGAAGTAGCGGGAGGGCCGGGTACGAGCAGTACTTC
few	TRBV11-2	TRBJ2-3	TRBD1	CASSWLGQSITDTQYF	TGTGCCAGCAGCTGGCTGGGACAGAGTATCACAGATACGCAGTATTTT
-	TRBV3-1	TRBJ2-6	-	CASSHRTVAGANVLTF	TGTGCCAGCAGCCATAGGACCGTGGCGGGGGCCAACGTCCTGACTTTC
few	TRBV12-3/TRBV12-4	TRBJ1-5	-	CASSSRVEVQPQHF	TGTGCCAGCAGTTCCAGGGTGGAGGTTCAGCCCCAGCATTTT
-	TRBV7-9	TRBJ2-7	TRBD1	CASSPGIQGANEQYF	TGTGCCAGCAGCCCGGGGATACAGGGGGCGAATGAGCAGTACTTC
once	TRBV10-3	TRBJ2-1	-	CAIGIRPGDEQFF	TGTGCCATCGGGATTAGGCCTGGGGATGAGCAGTTCTTC
-	TRBV20-1	TRBJ2-7	-	CSAISEGGSSYEQYF	TGCAGTGCTATTTCGGAAGGGGGGTCATCCTACGAGCAGTACTTC
-	TRBV20-1	TRBJ2-1	TRBD2	CSAGTGTSGLVGQFF	TGCAGTGCTGGTACCGGGACTAGCGGCTTGGTAGGGCAGTTCTTC
few	TRBV29-1	TRBJ2-1	TRBD2	CSVEGTRSYNEQFF	TGCAGCGTTGAAGGGACTAGATCCTACAATGAGCAGTTCTTC
many	TRBV5-1	TRBJ2-7	-	CASSLGGDEQYF	TGCGCCAGCAGCTTGGGTGGGGACGAGCAGTACTTC
-	TRBV5-1	TRBJ2-1	-	CASSSGGASYNEQFF	TGCGCCAGCAGCTCTGGAGGGGCCTCCTACAATGAGCAGTTCTTC
few	TRBV5-5	TRBJ2-7	-	CASSPLTGLSYEQYF	TGTGCCAGCAGCCCGCTCACCGGACTCTCCTACGAGCAGTACTTC
-	TRBV3-1	TRBJ2-1	TRBD2	CASSQVVAGGRGEQFF	TGTGCCAGCAGCCAAGTCGTGGCGGGAGGCCGGGGGGAGCAGTTCTTC
-	TRBV6-5	TRBJ2-5	TRBD2	CASSKASGRETQYF	TGTGCCAGCAGTAAAGCTAGCGGGAGAGAGACCCAGTACTTC
few	TRBV5-1	TRBJ2-5	-	CASSPRGMADQETQYF	TGCGCCAGCAGCCCAAGGGGCATGGCAGATCAAGAGACCCAGTACTTC
few	TRBV12-3/TRBV12-4	TRBJ1-6	-	CASRAQGSYNSPLHF	TGTGCCAGCAGGGCACAGGGTTCCTATAATTCACCCCTCCACTTT
-	TRBV4-1	TRBJ2-7	TRBD1	CASSPKDTGATYEQYF	TGCGCCAGCAGCCCCAAGGATACAGGGGCAACCTACGAGCAGTACTTC
-	TRBV6-6	TRBJ1-1	TRBD1	CASSLRDRDTEAFF	TGTGCCAGCAGCCTTCGGGACAGAGACACTGAAGCTTTCTTT
few	TRBV6-2/TRBV6-3	TRBJ2-5	-	CASSYLLGQPQETQYF	TGTGCCAGCAGTTACCTCCTCGGACAGCCTCAAGAGACCCAGTACTTC
-	TRBV5-1	TRBJ1-2	-	CASRLPGGNYGYTF	TGCGCCAGCAGGCTCCCTGGGGGCAACTATGGCTACACCTTC
-	TRBV20-1	TRBJ2-5	-	CSADTSGTQYF	TGCAGTGCCGATACTTCGGGGACCCAGTACTTC
-	TRBV10-3	TRBJ2-2	TRBD2	CAIRNTRTSGRTDTGELFF	TGTGCCATCAGGAATACTCGGACTAGCGGGAGGACCGACACCGGGGAGCTGTTTTTT
few	TRBV15	TRBJ2-1	TRBD2	CATSREGEGGDEQFF	TGTGCCACCAGCAGAGAAGGCGAGGGAGGGGATGAGCAGTTCTTC
-	TRBV20-1	TRBJ2-3	TRBD2	CSASRASGGQSTDTQYF	TGCAGTGCTAGTAGGGCTAGCGGGGGGCAAAGCACAGATACGCAGTATTTT
-	TRBV5-1	TRBJ2-3	TRBD2	CASSRTSATVDTQYF	TGCGCCAGCAGCAGGACTAGCGCCACGGTAGATACGCAGTATTTT
-	TRBV12-3/TRBV12-4	TRBJ2-1	-	CASSPTRDEQFF	TGTGCCAGCAGTCCGACTAGGGATGAGCAGTTCTTC
-	TRBV5-1	TRBJ1-2	TRBD1	CASSLAPGDSGLGYTF	TGCGCCAGCAGCTTGGCGCCTGGGGACAGCGGGCTGGGCTACACCTTC
-	TRBV29-1	TRBJ1-2	-	CSVHDGGNGYTF	TGCAGCGTGCATGATGGGGGTAATGGCTACACCTTC
-	TRBV4-1	TRBJ2-7	-	CASSPAATYEQYF	TGCGCCAGCAGCCCGGCAGCGACCTACGAGCAGTACTTC
-	TRBV5-1	TRBJ2-7	TRBD2	CASSEGMASGQRDPYEQYF	TGCGCCAGCAGCGAGGGGATGGCTAGCGGGCAGAGGGATCCCTACGAGCAGTACTTC
few	TRBV7-9	TRBJ2-7	-	CASSPTNGAASYEQYF	TGTGCCAGCAGCCCGACAAACGGGGCAGCCTCCTACGAGCAGTACTTC